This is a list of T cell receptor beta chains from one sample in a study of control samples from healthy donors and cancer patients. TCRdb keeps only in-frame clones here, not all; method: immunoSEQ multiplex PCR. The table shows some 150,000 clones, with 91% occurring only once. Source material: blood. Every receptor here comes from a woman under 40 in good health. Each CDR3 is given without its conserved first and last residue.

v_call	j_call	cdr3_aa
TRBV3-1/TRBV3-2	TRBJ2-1	ASSQDPREISYNEQF
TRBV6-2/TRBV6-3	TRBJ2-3	ASSYPTGGESTDTQY
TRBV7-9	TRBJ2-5	ASSLGGSGETQY
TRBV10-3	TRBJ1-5	AISEPGQGNQPQH
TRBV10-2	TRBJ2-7	ASSGTVYEQY
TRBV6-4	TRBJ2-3	ASSDSIAGVDTQY
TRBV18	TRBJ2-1	ASSPKPDRAVYNEQF
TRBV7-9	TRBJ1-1	ASSTPRGGTEAF
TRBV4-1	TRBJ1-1	ASSQGWGKSGTEAF
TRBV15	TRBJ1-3	ATSRDGSGNTIY
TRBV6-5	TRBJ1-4	ASSYSGEKLF
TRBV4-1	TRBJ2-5	ASSQKGLAGGRETQY
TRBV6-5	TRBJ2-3	ASSSPRTGATDTQY
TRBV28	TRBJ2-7	ASGDRAYEQY
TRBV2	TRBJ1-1	ASSGDQNTEAF
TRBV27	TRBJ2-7	ASSTRDRGYREQY
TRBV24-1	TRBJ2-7	ATSDRLAGGPLEQY
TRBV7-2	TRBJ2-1	ASSLGQGRSYNEQF
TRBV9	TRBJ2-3	ASSPQRTSGSTDTQY
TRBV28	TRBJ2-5	ASSLAETQY